What follows describes a single TCR beta chain. This entry is derived from a study of blood T cell repertoires in COVID-19. Overall study: The samples span acute and convalescent COVID-19 from the United States, Italy and Spain. Sample material is recorded as cDNA or gDNA derived from T cells, B-cell-depleted T cells, or PBMCs.

In the authors' methods: Counts of nucleated cells, estimated from reference gene primer amplification, were obtained. Measured with immunoSEQ multiplex PCR; TCRdb has only the in-frame clones, and not every one. The V and J calls and clone size come from that table; D and trimming were worked out from the DNA. The sample records under 300,000 clones, 86% being singletons. This CDR3 spans 17 amino acids. From germline, CDR1 is MDHEN and CDR2 SYDVKM. Trimming stripped 3 bases from V and 1 base from J, with 18 bases between. The chain carries TRBV28 and TRBJ2-5; the D gene is possibly TRBD2 (5 bases). The sequence came from a man aged 55 to 70 with acute or convalescent COVID-19. The sequenced sample consisted of peripheral blood. CDR3 in DNA: TGTGCCAGCAGTTTTGTCGGAAAGGCGGGTACCCAAGAGACCCAGTACTTC. It yields the protein CASSFVGKAGTQETQYF.